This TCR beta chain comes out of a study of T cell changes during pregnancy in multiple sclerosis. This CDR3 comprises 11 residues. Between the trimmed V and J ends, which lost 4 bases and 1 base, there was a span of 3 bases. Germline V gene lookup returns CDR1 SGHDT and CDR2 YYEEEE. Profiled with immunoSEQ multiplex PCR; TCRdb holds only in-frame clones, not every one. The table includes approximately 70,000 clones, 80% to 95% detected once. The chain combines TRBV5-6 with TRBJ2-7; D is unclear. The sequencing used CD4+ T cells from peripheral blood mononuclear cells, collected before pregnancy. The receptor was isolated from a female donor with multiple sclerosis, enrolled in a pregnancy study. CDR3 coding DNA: TGTGCCAGCAGCGTATCCTACGAGCAGTACTTC. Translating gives CASSVSYEQYF. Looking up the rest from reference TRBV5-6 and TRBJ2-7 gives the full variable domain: DAGVTQSPTHLIKTRGQQVTLRCSPKSGHDTVSWYQQALGQGPQFIFQYYEEEERQRGNFPDRFSGHQFPNYSSELNVNALLLGDSALYLCASSVSYEQYFGPGTRLTVT.